The 24 T cell receptor beta chains in this list originate from one sample, sequenced in a study of OX40 agonist ivuxolimab in advanced cancers. TCRdb's copy holds only in-frame clones and misses some; the assay was immunoSEQ multiplex PCR. The sample yields about 140,000 clones, roughly 91% seen once. The sample here was CD4+ or CD8+ T cells sorted from blood, taken in a trial of the OX40 agonist ivuxolimab. The receptors derive from an adult with an advanced solid tumor such as melanoma, head and neck, liver or kidney cancer.

The gene calls are TRBV11-3 and TRBJ2-1; TRBD2 agrees at 8 bases. This CDR3 spans 15 amino acids. Germline V CDR1 and CDR2: SGHNT, YENEEA. V shed 2 bases and J 1 base; nucleotides not matched to a gene: 1. The CDR3 coding sequence is TGTGCCAGCAGCTTACGACTAGCGTCCTACAATGAGCAGTTCTTC. This sequence encodes CASSLRLASYNEQFF.

This clone occurred once. The chain combines TRBV6-6 with TRBJ1-5; the D gene is possibly TRBD1 (6 bases). Germline V gives CDR1 MNHNY, CDR2 SVGAGI (reference sequence). The CDR3 extends over 16 amino acids. Deletions cut 4 bases from V and 2 bases from J, with 15 bases between. The CDR3 DNA sequence: TGTGCCAGCAGTTCCTTGGAGGGGGGGGGCAATCAGCCCCAGCATTTT. It encodes CASSSLEGGGNQPQHF.

The chain has TRBV28 and TRBJ2-3, with D possibly TRBD2 on 5 matching bases. The CDR3 has 13 amino acids. Germline CDR1 MDHEN, CDR2 SYDVKM. Trimming left V 6 bases short and J 4 bases short, with 11 bases between. The CDR3 loop reads CASSIGGSDTQYF. DNA for the CDR3: TGTGCCAGCAGCATCGGCGGGTCAGATACGCAGTATTTT. Drawing the rest from reference TRBV28 and TRBJ2-3, the complete variable domain is DVKVTQSSRYLVKRTGEKVFLECVQDMDHENMFWYRQDPGLGLRLIYFSYDVKMKEKGDIPEGYSVSREKKERFSLILESASTNQTSMYLCASSIGGSDTQYFGPGTRLTVL.

The chain uses TRBV6-5 and TRBJ2-7; D possibly matches TRBD1 or TRBD2 (5 bases each). Germline CDR1 is MNHEY and CDR2 is SVGAGI. The CDR3 is 13 amino acids. Trimming left V 5 bases short and J 2 bases short, with 10 bases between. The CDR3 DNA follows: TGTGCCAGCAGTCTCGGGACCACCTACGAGCAGTACTTC. This sequence encodes CASSLGTTYEQYF.

The table lists this clone with a count of one. This chain connects TRBV6-6 to TRBJ2-3, with TRBD2 matching 10 bases. Germline assignment: CDR1 MNHNY and CDR2 SVGAGI (reference sequence). The CDR3 consists of 15 residues. The V gene end was trimmed by 7 bases and the J gene end by 7 bases; junction bases not matched to a gene: 11. CDR3 nucleotide sequence: TGTGCCAGCAACAACGGGGGACTAGCGCAACATACGCAGTATTTT. It translates to CASNNGGLAQHTQYF.

The rearrangement joins TRBV7-2 to TRBJ1-2, with a possible D match to TRBD1 (6 bases). The CDR3 is 15 amino acids. With 5 bases removed from V and 5 bases from J, the gap between germline ends came to 18 bases. CDR1 is SGHTA and CDR2 is FQGNSA in the germline V gene. As DNA, the CDR3 is TGTGCCAGCAGCCCCTCGGGAGGGACACTTTATGGCTACACCTTC. Translating it yields CASSPSGGTLYGYTF.

The V and J genes are TRBV7-9 and TRBJ1-4; D uncertain. Germline CDR1 reads SEHNR; CDR2 reads FQNEAQ (reference sequence). This CDR3 is built from 18 residues. V was shortened by 2 bases and J by 0 bases, with 16 bases between the two germline ends. The CDR3 loop is CASSLSKSDGATNEKLFF. Here the CDR3 DNA reads TGTGCCAGCAGCTTATCGAAGTCAGACGGTGCAACTAATGAAAAACTGTTTTTT.

This chain uses TRBV4-1 with TRBJ2-1; 9 bases line up with TRBD2. Germline V gene sequence: CDR1 MGHRA, CDR2 YSYEKL. The CDR3 length is 16 residues. With V trimmed by 4 bases and J by 7 bases, 11 bases remained unmatched. The CDR3 bases are TGCGCCAGCAGCCCGACGGGACTAGCTCAAGGGAATGAGCAGTTCTTC. Amino acid sequence: CASSPTGLAQGNEQFF.

In its sample, this clone was seen once. V gene TRBV19 combines with J gene TRBJ2-5; 10 positions agree with TRBD1. This CDR3 is built from 16 residues. V trimming: 6 bases; J trimming: 1 base; junction bases outside the gene matches: 8. Germline V gives CDR1 LNHDA, CDR2 SQIVND (reference sequence). CDR3 DNA sequence: TGTGCCAGTAGACAGCGACAGGGGGCGCCCCAAGAGACCCAGTACTTC. Its protein is CASRQRQGAPQETQYF.

This clone was counted a single time. The chain's CDR3 is CASSLGSGLGPRETQYF. The CDR3 DNA is TGTGCCAGCAGCTTAGGGTCAGGGTTAGGGCCAAGAGAGACCCAGTACTTC. The V call is TRBV7-8, the J call TRBJ2-5, with a weak D call TRBD1 (5 bases). V lost 1 base and J lost 4, with 19 bases in between. CDR3 length: 17 residues. The germline gives CDR1 SGHVS, CDR2 FQNEAQ.

The V gene is TRBV7-2, the J gene TRBJ2-1; no clear D. The CDR3 is made up of 13 amino acids. V lost 3 bases and J 7 bases, leaving 10 bases between the germline ends. CDR1 is SGHTA, CDR2 FQGNSA, per germline. In DNA, the CDR3 is TGTGCCAGCAGCTTTTCTAGGCGGAATGAGCAGTTCTTC. Protein product: CASSFSRRNEQFF.

This chain connects TRBV7-3 to TRBJ2-1, with TRBD2 matching 9 bases. Unmatched junction bases numbered 7, after V lost 5 bases and J lost 5 bases. The CDR3 is 15 amino acids. Germline CDR1 reads SGHTA; CDR2 reads FQGTGA. The CDR3 region is CASSQGGRGNNEQFF. In nucleotides, the CDR3 is TGTGCCAGCAGCCAGGGCGGGAGGGGTAACAATGAGCAGTTCTTC.

The J gene is TRBJ1-1, the V gene TRBV6-6; D is perhaps TRBD1 (5 bases). V shed 5 bases and J shed 1 base, with 8 bases lying between them. The CDR3 extends over 13 amino acids. Germline-derived CDR1 and CDR2 are MNHNY and SVGAGI (reference sequence). The CDR3 DNA reads TGTGCCAGCAGTCCTACAGGGAACACTGAAGCTTTCTTT. It specifies CASSPTGNTEAFF.

V gene TRBV6-5 combines with J gene TRBJ2-1; 9 bases agree with TRBD2. This CDR3 spans 12 amino acids. Germline assignment: CDR1 MNHEY and CDR2 SVGAGI. Unmatched junction bases numbered 6, after V lost 6 bases and J lost 12 bases. CDR3 nucleotide sequence: TGTGCCAGCAGAACCCGACTAGCGGTGCAGTTCTTC. This encodes CASRTRLAVQFF.

V is TRBV7-9 and J is TRBJ2-1; TRBD2 is a possible D gene (6 bases). CDR1 SEHNR and CDR2 FQNEAQ come from the germline V gene (reference sequence). V was cut by 8 bases and J by 5 bases, with 31 bases left in between. There are 19 residues in the CDR3. Here the CDR3 reads CASQLRDSRPEGRDNEQFF. CDR3 nucleotide sequence: TGTGCCAGCCAACTCCGGGACTCTCGCCCCGAAGGGAGAGACAATGAGCAGTTCTTC.

This clone has only a few counts. This specimen includes other DNA sequences encoding the same CDR3. The chain has TRBV19 and TRBJ2-7; possibly TRBD2 for D (6 bases). The CDR3 covers 15 residues. Germline CDR1 and CDR2: LNHDA and SQIVND (reference sequence). The V gene lost 6 bases and the J gene lost 3 bases, with 18 bases spanning the gap. The CDR3 DNA reads as TGTGCCAGTAGGGATGTCTCCGGGGGAGTCTACGAGCAGTACTTC. Its protein is CASRDVSGGVYEQYF.

This chain links TRBV2 with TRBJ1-1, with 8 nucleotides matching TRBD1. The CDR3 has 14 residues. Germline assignment: CDR1 SNHLY and CDR2 FYNNEI. V shed 6 bases and J 1 base; nucleotides not matched to a gene: 4. The CDR3 coding sequence is TGTGCCAGCAGCAAGGGACAGGAGAACACTGAAGCTTTCTTT. The encoded protein is CASSKGQENTEAFF. Full variable domain (outside the CDR3, taken from reference TRBV2 and TRBJ1-1): EPEVTQTPSHQVTQMGQEVILRCVPISNHLYFYWYRQILGQKVEFLVSFYNNEISEKSEIFDDQFSVERPDGSNFTLKIRSTKLEDSAMYFCASSKGQENTEAFFGQGTRLTVV.

This chain connects TRBV11-1 to TRBJ2-3, with TRBD2 matching 11 bases. The CDR3 runs to 16 residues. Trimming at V came to 4 bases and at J to 3 bases, leaving 6 bases not matched to a gene. Germline lookup yields CDR1 SGHAT and CDR2 FQDESV (reference sequence). The CDR3 sequence: CASSYSSGRATDTQYF. The CDR3 region has the DNA TGTGCCAGCAGCTACAGTAGCGGGAGGGCTACAGATACGCAGTATTTT.

The rearrangement links TRBV28 to TRBJ1-5; 9 bases are a match to TRBD1. Losses at the gene ends were 10 bases for V and 8 bases for J; bases not matched to a gene: 15. The CDR3 has 15 amino acids. In germline, CDR1 is MDHEN, CDR2 SYDVKM. The CDR3: CATSRDREASKPQHF. The CDR3, as DNA: TGTGCCACCTCCCGGGACAGGGAGGCAAGTAAGCCCCAGCATTTT.

V usage is TRBV12-5 and J usage is TRBJ2-3; TRBD2 matches 10 bases. Trimming removed 0 bases from V and 3 bases from J; junction bases left unmatched: 6. CDR3 length equals 17 residues. In germline, CDR1 is LGHNT, CDR2 FRNRAP. The CDR3 sequence: CASGLVQRGGETDTQYF. The CDR3 DNA reads as TGTGCTAGTGGTTTGGTACAGCGGGGGGGCGAGACAGATACGCAGTATTTT.

The J gene is TRBJ1-3, the V gene TRBV6-6; possible D gene TRBD1, 6 bases. The CDR3 covers 16 residues. Trimming left V 2 bases short and J 0 bases short, with 11 bases between. Germline V CDR1 and CDR2: MNHNY, SVGAGI (reference sequence). The CDR3 loop is CASSYGQGHSGNTIYF. DNA for the CDR3: TGTGCCAGCAGTTACGGGCAGGGACACTCTGGAAACACCATATATTTT.

This chain connects TRBV7-2 to TRBJ2-2; possibly TRBD2 for D (6 bases). V lost 6 bases, J lost 7 bases, and 15 bases lay in between. Germline V gene lookup returns CDR1 SGHTA and CDR2 FQGNSA. The CDR3 covers 14 residues. The CDR3 coding sequence is TGTGCCAGCAGTGAACAGGAGGGAGTCGGGGAGCTGTTTTTT. The encoded protein is CASSEQEGVGELFF.

The rearrangement links TRBV7-9 to TRBJ1-6; no definite D call. The CDR3 spans 12 residues. Germline CDR1 reads SEHNR; CDR2 reads FQNEAQ (reference sequence). The germline V and J ends were trimmed by 2 bases and 8 bases, with 4 bases remaining between them. This chain's CDR3 is CASSLSHSPLHF. Written as DNA, the CDR3 is TGTGCCAGCAGCTTAAGCCATTCACCCCTCCACTTT.

This clone occurred once. The chain is built from TRBV7-9 and TRBJ2-1, with TRBD2 as a possible D gene (5 bases). CDR3 length equals 15 residues. V was trimmed by 5 bases and J by 2 bases, leaving 13 bases between them. Germline V gene sequence: CDR1 SEHNR, CDR2 FQNEAQ (reference sequence). The CDR3 DNA sequence: TGTGCCAGCAGCCCCGGACTGGCCACCTACAATGAGCAGTTCTTC. This translates into CASSPGLATYNEQFF.